Described below is a single TCR beta chain sequence and its context. Its target is not known. In the same sample, other DNA sequences code for this CDR3. This sample is part of a study of T cell responses to AZD1222 COVID-19 vaccine. The study's findings and limits: The donors showed a predominance of white British ancestry and of females, with possible underestimation of clonal diversity.

TCRdb's copy holds only in-frame clones and misses some; the assay was immunoSEQ multiplex PCR. The sample gives 150,000 or so clones, under 95% of which show up once; about 9.1% is in the top ten. V lost 2 bases to trimming and J lost 4 bases, with 6 bases between them. Germline CDR1 MNHEY, CDR2 SVGAGI. The length of the CDR3 is 13 residues. This clonotype originated in an adult in good health. The material sequenced was peripheral blood, taken on day 0 of AZD1222 vaccination. The chain has TRBV6-5 and TRBJ2-1; no definite D call. The CDR3 DNA is TGTGCCAGCAGTTACGGACCGTACAATGAGCAGTTCTTC. Encoded protein: CASSYGPYNEQFF.